This record concerns one TCR beta chain sequence. The data originate from a study of Ad26.COV2.S vaccination and SARS-CoV-2 variants. Across the study: Among those in the COV1001 Ad26.COV2.S trial arm was the donor.

The CDR3 covers 11 residues. Germline CDR1 SGHRS, CDR2 YFSETQ. The germline V and J ends were trimmed by 4 bases and 10 bases, with 9 bases remaining between them. TCRdb's copy holds only in-frame clones and misses some; the assay was immunoSEQ multiplex PCR. The sample consists of about 380,000 clones, roughly 80% of them appearing once. The treatment denotes: some 20 received Ad26.COV2.S at low or high dose, single or two shots; roughly five received placebo; per-sample allocation not given. Day 63 following the first vaccine or placebo injection was when the samples were taken. This sample comprised peripheral blood, obtained in a trial of Ad26.COV2.S vaccine versus placebo. The chain recombines TRBV5-1 with TRBJ2-1; D call uncertain. The receptor's source is a person aged 18 to 59 who received the Ad26.COV2.S COVID-19 vaccine or a placebo. The CDR3 region has the DNA TGCGCCAGCAGCACCGGCCAAGAGCAGTTCTTC. Its translation: CASSTGQEQFF.